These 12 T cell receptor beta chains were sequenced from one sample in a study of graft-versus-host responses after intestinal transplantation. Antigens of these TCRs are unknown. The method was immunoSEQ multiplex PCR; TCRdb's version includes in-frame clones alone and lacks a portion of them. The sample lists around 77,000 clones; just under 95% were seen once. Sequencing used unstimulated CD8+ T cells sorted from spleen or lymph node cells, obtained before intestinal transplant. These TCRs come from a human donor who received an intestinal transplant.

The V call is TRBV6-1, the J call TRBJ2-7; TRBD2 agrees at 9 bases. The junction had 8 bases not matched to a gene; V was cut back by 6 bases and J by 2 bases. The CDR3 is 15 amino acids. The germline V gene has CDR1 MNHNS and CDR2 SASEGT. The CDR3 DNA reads TGTGCCAGCAGGAGTAGCGGGGGCCGTCCCTACGAGCAGTACTTC. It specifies CASRSSGGRPYEQYF.

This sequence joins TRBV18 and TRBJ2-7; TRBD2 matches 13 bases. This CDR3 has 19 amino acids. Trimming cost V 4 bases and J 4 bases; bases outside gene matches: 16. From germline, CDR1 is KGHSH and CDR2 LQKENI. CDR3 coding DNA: TGTGCCAGCTCACATTTTCGGACTAGCGGGGGCCTTCCCCCTTACGAGCAGTACTTC. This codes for CASSHFRTSGGLPPYEQYF.

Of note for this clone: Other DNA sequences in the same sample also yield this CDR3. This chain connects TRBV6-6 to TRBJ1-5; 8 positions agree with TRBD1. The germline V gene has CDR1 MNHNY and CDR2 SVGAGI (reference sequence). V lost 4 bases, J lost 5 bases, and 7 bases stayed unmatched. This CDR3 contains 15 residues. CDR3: CASSWGGDRYQPQHF. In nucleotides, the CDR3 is TGTGCCAGCAGTTGGGGGGGGGACAGGTATCAGCCCCAGCATTTT.

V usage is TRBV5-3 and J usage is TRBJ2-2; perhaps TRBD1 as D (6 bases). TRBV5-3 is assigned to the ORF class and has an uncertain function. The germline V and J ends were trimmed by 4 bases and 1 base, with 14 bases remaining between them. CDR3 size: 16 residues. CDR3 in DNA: TGTGCCAGAAGCCCCGACAGGAAGAGGAACACCGGGGAGCTGTTTTTT. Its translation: CARSPDRKRNTGELFF.

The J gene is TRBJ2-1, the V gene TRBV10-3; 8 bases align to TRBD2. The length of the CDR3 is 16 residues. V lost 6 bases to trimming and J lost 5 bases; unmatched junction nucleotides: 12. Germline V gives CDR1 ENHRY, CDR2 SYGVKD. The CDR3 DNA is TGTGCCATCAGCCCCGCCGTTGTACTAGCGGACAATGAGCAGTTCTTC. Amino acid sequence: CAISPAVVLADNEQFF.

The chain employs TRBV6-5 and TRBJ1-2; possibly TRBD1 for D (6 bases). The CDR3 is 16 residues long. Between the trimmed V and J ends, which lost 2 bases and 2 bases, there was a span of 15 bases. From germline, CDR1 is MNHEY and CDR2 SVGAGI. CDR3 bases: TGTGCCAGCAGTTACAAGACCAGGGGCCCCAACTATGGCTACACCTTC. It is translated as CASSYKTRGPNYGYTF.

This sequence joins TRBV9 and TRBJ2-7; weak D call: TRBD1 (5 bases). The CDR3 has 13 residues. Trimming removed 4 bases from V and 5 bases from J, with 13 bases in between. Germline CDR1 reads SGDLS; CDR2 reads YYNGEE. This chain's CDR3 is CASSSYGRDEQYF. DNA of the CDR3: TGTGCCAGCAGCAGCTACGGCAGGGACGAGCAGTACTTC.

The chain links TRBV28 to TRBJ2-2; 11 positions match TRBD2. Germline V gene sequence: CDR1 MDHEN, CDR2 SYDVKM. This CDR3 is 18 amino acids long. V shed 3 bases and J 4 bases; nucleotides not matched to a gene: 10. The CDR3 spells CASSFETVGTSGTGELFF. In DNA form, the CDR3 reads TGTGCCAGCAGTTTCGAAACGGTGGGGACTAGCGGCACCGGGGAGCTGTTTTTT.

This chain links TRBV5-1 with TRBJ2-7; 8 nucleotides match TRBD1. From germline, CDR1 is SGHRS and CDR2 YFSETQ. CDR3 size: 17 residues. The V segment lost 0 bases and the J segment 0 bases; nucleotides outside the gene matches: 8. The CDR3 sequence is CASSLAAGGPSSYEQYF. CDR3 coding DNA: TGCGCCAGCAGCTTGGCGGCAGGGGGCCCAAGCTCCTACGAGCAGTACTTC.

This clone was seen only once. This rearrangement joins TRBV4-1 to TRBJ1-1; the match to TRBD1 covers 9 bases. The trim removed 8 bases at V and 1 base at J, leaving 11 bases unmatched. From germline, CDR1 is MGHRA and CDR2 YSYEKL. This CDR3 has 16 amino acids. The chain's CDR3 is CASRTGVMGANTEAFF. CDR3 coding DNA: TGCGCCAGCCGGACAGGGGTTATGGGGGCGAACACTGAAGCTTTCTTT.

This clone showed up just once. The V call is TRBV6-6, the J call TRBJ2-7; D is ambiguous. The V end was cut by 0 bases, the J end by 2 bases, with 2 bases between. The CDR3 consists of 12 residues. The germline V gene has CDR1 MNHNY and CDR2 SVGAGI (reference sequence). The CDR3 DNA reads TGTGCCAGCAGTTACTCCCCCTACGAGCAGTACTTC. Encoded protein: CASSYSPYEQYF.

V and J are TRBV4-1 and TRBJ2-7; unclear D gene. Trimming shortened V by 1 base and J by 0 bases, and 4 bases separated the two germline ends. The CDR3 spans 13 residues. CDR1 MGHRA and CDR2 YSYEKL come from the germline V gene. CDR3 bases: TGCGCCAGCAGCCAAGGCCACTCCTACGAGCAGTACTTC. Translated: CASSQGHSYEQYF.